This T cell receptor beta chain was identified during a study of shared clonotypes between healthy human individuals. Original data processing: ImmunoSEQ supplied junction-only sequences lacking quality scores, so filtering was different. Produced via immunoSEQ multiplex PCR; TCRdb's table is partial and in-frame only. V, J and clone size reflect that table, while D and trimming were determined from the DNA. The table includes about 1 million clones, around 76% detected once. This clone was seen only a few times. The germline V gene encodes CDR1 GTSNPN and CDR2 SVGIG (reference sequence). The CDR3 consists of 13 residues. The V gene lost 2 bases and the J gene lost 9 bases, with 14 bases spanning the gap.

The clonotype originates from a man younger than 30 in good health. The V gene is TRBV30, the J gene TRBJ1-5; weak D call: TRBD1 (6 bases). The specimen sequenced was memory CD4+ T cells sorted from blood. Subset indicated: CD45RA-negative fraction. Here the CDR3 reads CAWSPTGPMPQHF. CDR3 nucleotide sequence: TGTGCCTGGAGTCCGACAGGACCTATGCCCCAGCATTTT.